The 14 T cell receptor beta chains below all came from one sample that was sequenced in a study of cytomegalovirus exposure and HLA in healthy donors. This PCR relied on a set of 60 Vbeta primers and 13 Jbeta primers. Data came from immunoSEQ multiplex PCR; TCRdb stores just in-frame clones and leaves some out. Of 150,000 or so clones listed, about 75% are singletons. Sequencing used PBMCs. The receptors come from a man aged 45-60 years in good health and CMV-seropositive.

V is TRBV5-8 and J is TRBJ1-4, with TRBD1 as a possible D gene (5 bases). V shed 0 bases and J shed 10 bases, with 13 bases lying between them. Germline CDR1 reads SGHTS; CDR2 reads YDEGEE. This CDR3 has 14 residues. CDR3 loop: CASSLVQGTGKLFF. The CDR3 nucleotides are TGTGCCAGCAGCTTGGTTCAGGGAACGGGAAAACTGTTTTTT.

This clone was picked up one time. The chain links TRBV7-8 to TRBJ2-5; weak D call: TRBD2 (7 bases). CDR3 length: 15 amino acids. The V and J ends lost 1 base and 5 bases respectively, with 14 bases between them. Germline loops: CDR1 SGHVS, CDR2 FQNEAQ. The chain's CDR3 is CASSLGGGPGETQYF. In DNA, the CDR3 is TGTGCCAGCAGCTTAGGGGGGGGGCCTGGGGAGACCCAGTACTTC.

This clone was counted once. The V and J genes are TRBV5-1 and TRBJ2-6; D uncertain. Germline V lookup: CDR1 SGHRS, CDR2 YFSETQ. This CDR3 comprises 16 residues. V lost 0 bases and J lost 0, with 7 bases in between. CDR3 sequence reads: CASSLGTSSGANVLTF. The CDR3 DNA reads TGCGCCAGCAGCTTGGGCACAAGCTCTGGGGCCAACGTCCTGACTTTC.

The V call is TRBV2, the J call TRBJ2-5; the D is unclear. The V end was cut by 6 bases, the J end by 5 bases, with 7 bases between. This CDR3 region has 11 residues. Germline CDR1 is SNHLY and CDR2 is FYNNEI. The DNA for the CDR3 is TGTGCCAGCAGCCTCAGTGAGACCCAGTACTTC. Translating gives CASSLSETQYF.

Here the CDR3 DNA reads TGTGCCAGCAGTTTGGAGCGGACGGCAAACTATGGCTACACCTTC. Translated, it gives CASSLERTANYGYTF. The chain joins TRBV27 to TRBJ1-2; no reliable D call. This CDR3 comprises 15 residues. V was trimmed by 3 bases and J by 2 bases, leaving 13 bases between them. Germline CDR1 reads MNHEY; CDR2 reads SMNVEV (reference sequence).

The table lists this clone with a few counts. The chain recombines TRBV6-5 with TRBJ1-2; 10 bases line up with TRBD1. J lost 4 bases, V lost 6 bases, and 8 bases had no gene match. This CDR3 spans 15 amino acids. The V gene's germline CDR1 is MNHEY and CDR2 SVGAGI. The chain's CDR3 is CASSSLGTGAYGYTF. CDR3 DNA: TGTGCCAGCAGCTCCCTAGGGACAGGGGCCTATGGCTACACCTTC.

The J gene is TRBJ2-4, the V gene TRBV19; 16 nucleotides match TRBD2. CDR3 length: 20 residues. The germline gives CDR1 LNHDA, CDR2 SQIVND (reference sequence). The V gene end was trimmed by 6 bases and the J gene end by 2 bases; junction bases not matched to a gene: 13. The CDR3, as DNA: TGTGCCAGTAGCCACGGGACTAGCGGGGGGGCCAAAGTATCCAAAAACATTCAGTACTTC. Protein sequence: CASSHGTSGGAKVSKNIQYF.

The gene calls are TRBV7-9 and TRBJ1-3; weak D call: TRBD1 (6 bases). Germline lookup yields CDR1 SEHNR and CDR2 FQNEAQ (reference sequence). V was cut by 8 bases and J by 8 bases, with 16 bases left in between. This CDR3 region has 13 residues. Here the CDR3 reads CASHGGAQDTIYF. The CDR3 coding sequence is TGTGCCAGCCATGGGGGGGCCCAGGACACCATATATTTT.

This sequence joins TRBV18 and TRBJ1-5, with 11 nucleotides matching TRBD1. Germline V gives CDR1 KGHSH, CDR2 LQKENI. The length of the CDR3 is 15 residues. Trimming removed 6 bases from V and 6 bases from J; junction bases left unmatched: 7. CDR3 in amino acids: CASSPGQGAVQPQHF. The CDR3 DNA reads as TGTGCCAGCTCGCCTGGACAGGGGGCCGTTCAGCCCCAGCATTTT.

V and J are TRBV5-6 and TRBJ2-1; 7 nucleotides agree with TRBD2. The V gene's germline CDR1 is SGHDT and CDR2 YYEEEE. After removal of 0 bases from V and 9 bases from J, the junction contained 3 bases not matched to a gene. The CDR3 sequence is 13 residues long. DNA of the CDR3: TGTGCCAGCAGCTTGGGAACGGGGGGTGAGCAGTTCTTC. It encodes CASSLGTGGEQFF. The whole variable domain, remainder taken from reference TRBV5-6 and TRBJ2-1, is DAGVTQSPTHLIKTRGQQVTLRCSPKSGHDTVSWYQQALGQGPQFIFQYYEEEERQRGNFPDRFSGHQFPNYSSELNVNALLLGDSALYLCASSLGTGGEQFFGPGTRLTVL.

The sample holds a few counts of this clone. J is TRBJ1-2 and V is TRBV5-8, with 9 nucleotides matching TRBD1. V lost 4 bases, J lost 0 bases, and 4 bases stayed unmatched. Germline V gene sequence: CDR1 SGHTS, CDR2 YDEGEE. This CDR3 has 15 residues. The DNA of the CDR3 is TGTGCCAGCAGCCTGGGGGACAGGGCTAACTATGGCTACACCTTC. This encodes CASSLGDRANYGYTF.

The chain carries TRBV27 and TRBJ2-1; 8 positions agree with TRBD1. Germline CDR1 and CDR2: MNHEY and SMNVEV (reference sequence). This CDR3 spans 13 amino acids. V dropped 3 bases and J dropped 7; count of bases not matched to a gene: 2. CDR3 residues: CASSLDRANEQFF. As DNA, the CDR3 is TGTGCCAGCAGTTTGGACAGGGCGAATGAGCAGTTCTTC.

This clone was picked up a small number of times. The V and J genes are TRBV12-5 and TRBJ2-1, with D perhaps matching TRBD1 (6 bases). V lost 7 bases and J 0 bases, leaving 10 bases between the germline ends. This CDR3 is 14 amino acids long. Germline V gene sequence: CDR1 LGHNT, CDR2 FRNRAP. This CDR3 is CASVQTGSYNEQFF. The CDR3 region has the DNA TGTGCTAGTGTTCAGACAGGCTCCTACAATGAGCAGTTCTTC.

The chain has TRBV2 and TRBJ1-2; possibly TRBD1 for D (6 bases). The CDR3 consists of 12 residues. Trimming removed 6 bases from V and 7 bases from J, with 12 bases in between. Germline CDR1 is SNHLY and CDR2 is FYNNEI. This CDR3 is CASRWDIPGYTF. DNA for the CDR3: TGTGCCAGCAGATGGGACATACCTGGCTACACCTTC.